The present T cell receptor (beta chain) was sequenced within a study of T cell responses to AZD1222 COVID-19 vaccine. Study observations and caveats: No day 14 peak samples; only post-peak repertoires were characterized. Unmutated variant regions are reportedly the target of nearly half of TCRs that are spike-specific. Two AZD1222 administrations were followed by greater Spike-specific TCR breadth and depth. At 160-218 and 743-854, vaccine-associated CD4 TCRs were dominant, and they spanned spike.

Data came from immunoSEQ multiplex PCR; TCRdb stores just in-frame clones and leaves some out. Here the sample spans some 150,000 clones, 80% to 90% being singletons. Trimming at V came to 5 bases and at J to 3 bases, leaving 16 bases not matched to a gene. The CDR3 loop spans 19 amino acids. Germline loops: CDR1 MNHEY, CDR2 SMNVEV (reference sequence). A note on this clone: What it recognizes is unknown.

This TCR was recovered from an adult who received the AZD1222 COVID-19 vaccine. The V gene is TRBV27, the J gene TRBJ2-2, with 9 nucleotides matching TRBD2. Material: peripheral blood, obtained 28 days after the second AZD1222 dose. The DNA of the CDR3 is TGTGCCAGCAGTCCCTATTGGGCGGGAGGGCCTCGGGACACCGGGGAGCTGTTTTTT. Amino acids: CASSPYWAGGPRDTGELFF.